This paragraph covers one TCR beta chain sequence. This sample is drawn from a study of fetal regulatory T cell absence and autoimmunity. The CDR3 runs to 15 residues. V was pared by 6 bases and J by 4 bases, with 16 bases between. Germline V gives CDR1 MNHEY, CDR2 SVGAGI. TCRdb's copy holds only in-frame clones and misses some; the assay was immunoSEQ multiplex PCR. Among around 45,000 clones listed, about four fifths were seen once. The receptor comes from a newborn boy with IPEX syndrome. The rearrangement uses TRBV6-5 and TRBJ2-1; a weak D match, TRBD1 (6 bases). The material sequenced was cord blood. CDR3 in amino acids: CASSRSRDMYNEQFF. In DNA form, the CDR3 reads TGTGCCAGCAGCCGATCCCGGGACATGTACAATGAGCAGTTCTTC.